What follows describes a single T cell receptor (beta chain). TCRdb re-derived calls from the RT-PCR reads in MiXCR, one entry per CDR3 protein. The table shows about 680,000 distinct CDR3 sequences, with approximately 14% occurring only once. Per the germline V gene, CDR1 is MNHEY and CDR2 is SVGEGT. This CDR3 region has 14 residues. V lost 6 bases and J 3 bases, leaving 13 bases between the germline ends. The genes are TRBV6-2 or TRBV6-3 and TRBJ2-3; D remains unclear. The origin of this receptor is a female donor in good health, serving as a healthy control. Material for sequencing was memory CD4+ T cells from blood. Written as DNA, the CDR3 is TGTGCCAGCAGATACCCGGGCCTTACAGATACGCAGTATTTT. Amino acids: CASRYPGLTDTQYF.